This entry describes one T cell receptor (beta chain). Its binding antigen is unknown. No base-level quality is on record; no much larger clone is a single base apart. This sample stems from a study of cytomegalovirus exposure and HLA in healthy donors (dated by TCRdb to 2016 to 2017). With respect to the entire study: An earlier analysis of around 600 of the donors reported 250 to 300 Gb of sequence data and approximately 110 million unique TCR beta sequences from some 180 million T cells. An early release covering over 500 HLA-typed donors comprised 250 to 350 gigabases of sequencing data and 85 million to 100 million unique TCR sequences. Of the roughly 430 genotyped donors, around 81% fell in the genetic ancestry cluster associated with self-reported Caucasian donors. The study was designed to test whether signatures of past pathogen exposure could be identified by cataloging public T cell receptors. The study profiled the T cell repertoires of 500 to 800 subjects by immunosequencing and related them to cytomegalovirus serostatus. In addition to the first cohort of several hundred subjects, a separate validation cohort of 120 different subjects was used. To predict cytomegalovirus infection status, the study brought together high-throughput TCR immunosequencing, statistical association of individual TCRs with disease status, and machine learning. A later analysis re-examined previously published TCR beta repertoires from over 500 donors and added high-resolution HLA genotyping to investigate patterns of TCR occurrence. The later analysis used no new phenotypic data to find candidate immune exposures, relying instead on TCR beta sequences and their occurrence across donors. In an earlier analysis of 587 of the donors, high-throughput TCR beta sequencing was used to judge whether each TCR beta V gene segment behaved as functional or pseudogenic. Alongside the repertoire data, information on donor age, sex, ethnicity and CMV serostatus was compiled. A later genetic analysis used genome-wide SNP genotypes for about 65% of the 666 donors, treating that subset as a discovery cohort. Every discovery cohort repertoire had been produced on one sequencing platform. HLA typing included class I and class II loci at four-digit resolution. The number of typed donors differed by locus: about 620-630 for A, B, C, DRB1 and DQB1; about 520 for DQA1; 606 for DPA1; and roughly 450 for DPB1. Roughly 5 DR-DQ haplotypes were handled as single units for association and clustering because linkage in the cohort was strong. Among about 410 genotyped donors of the cohort, an average of approximately 220,000 unique TCR beta nucleotide sequences was sequenced per donor, of which approximately 19% were non-productive.

The cohort was made up of several hundred healthy bone marrow donors. At the time of sampling, every cohort member was nominally healthy, though immune exposures that went unrecorded were likely present. The donor was CMV seropositive and was included in the group of approximately 300 seropositive cohort members. A peripheral blood sample was collected from each donor, and TCR beta sequencing was performed on peripheral blood mononuclear cells. The Qiagen DNeasy Blood Extraction Kit was used to extract genomic DNA from the blood cell samples. The paper's findings and limits, for the study overall: In both the original and validation cohorts, the classifier was reported to diagnose cytomegalovirus status with high specificity and sensitivity. A further reported finding was that TCR beta sequences accurately predicted the HLA-A and HLA-B alleles for most subjects in the first cohort. In vitro tests confirmed that three of the cytomegalovirus-associated TCR beta chains recognize cytomegalovirus antigens. A later analysis associated roughly 17,000 TCR beta sequences with specific HLA alleles at a false discovery rate of 0.05. According to the authors, the approach could potentially be generalized to other disease states and immunological phenotypes. The 87-base-pair reads could not distinguish some IMGT-functional V segments, including TRBV6-2 and TRBV6-3, so those segments were excluded. In a later analysis, several top co-occurrence clusters were reported to appear linked to parvovirus B19, influenza, CMV and Epstein-Barr virus. A later analysis found that HLA-associated TCR beta chains were more clonally expanded and had lower generation probabilities than equally common non-associated chains. Strong co-occurrence of HLA alleles, especially DR and DQ, made assigning TCR associations to individual alleles difficult. A later genetic analysis reported fewer N-insertions in productive TCRs among donors in an Asian-associated ancestry cluster than the approximately 670-donor mean. Because some donors lacked HLA typing at each locus, the association tests relied only on the typed subset. Correlated functional status among segregating V segments might reflect linkage disequilibrium, but an unknown experimental factor could not be ruled out. The earlier analysis of almost 600 of the donors excluded about 16 rarely observed V segments, including chromosome 9 orphons, because counts were too low. Across donors, most TCR sequences were observed very rarely, whereas some public TCRs were present in many individuals. In a later analysis, the rate of TCR association differed among HLA loci, with DRB1 alleles having the most associated TCRs and HLA-C alleles having the fewest. The study listed 164 TCR beta chains as associated with cytomegalovirus. Most CMV-associated TCR beta chains appeared to be HLA-restricted in a later analysis, and the HLA associations seemed to be driven largely by CMV exposure. Only TCR beta chains were sequenced in this cohort, and the absence of alpha or paired-chain data limited detectable features. A cluster of highly shared sequence variants was judged likely to represent a technical artifact of the sequencing pipeline. V-gene and J-gene trimming of TCR beta chains was associated with a missense DCLRE1C variant in a later genetic analysis, and the association was replicated in an independent cohort. The only immune exposure information available for the cohort was CMV serostatus. Broadly in line with IMGT annotations, most TCR beta V segments showed up in productive rearrangements about 87% or about 30% of the time in an earlier analysis of under 700 of the donors. Sequencing depth was assumed to be roughly uniform across donors in the presence/absence analyses, though that assumption may not hold.

Library creation used the immunoSEQ multiplex PCR assay. For the multiplex PCR, a mixture combining 60 forward primers for TCR Vbeta segments and 13 reverse primers for TCR Jbeta segments was used. The CDR3 region of rearranged TCR beta genes was amplified from genomic DNA with a multiplex PCR assay. The Illumina HiSeq System was used to sequence the amplified TCR beta libraries as 87-base-pair reads. The authors' analysis ran thus. Across the 640 or so repertoires, a later analysis counted 75 million to 90 million unique TCR beta chains, 9 million to 14 million of which were shared by at least two donors. Raw reads were error-corrected and collapsed into unique sequences by a nearest-neighbor algorithm in which closely related sequences were merged to remove PCR and sequencing errors. V, D and J gene segments were assigned by aligning CDR3 sequences to IMGT reference sequences. For a sequence to be retained, a match of at least six nucleotides was required to both a V gene segment and a J gene segment. Rearrangements were called productive when the CDR3 lacked stop codons and stayed in frame with V and J; all others were non-productive. CDR3 was defined by IMGT convention, running from the second conserved V-encoded cysteine to the conserved J-encoded phenylalanine. In an earlier analysis of roughly 610 of the donors, sequences lacking an unambiguous match to a single V gene segment were excluded. An earlier analysis of approximately 590 of the donors called V segments functional above 56.7% productive rearrangements and segregating when the between-donor standard deviation exceeded 5%. To diagnose cytomegalovirus status from the catalog of TCR beta chain sequences, a statistical classification framework was built. In a later analysis, TCR nucleotide sequences were compared against IMGT/GENE-DB human TR gene sequences so that V and J genes could be assigned. In a later analysis, CDR3 sequences and most-parsimonious VDJ recombination scenarios were assigned using the TCRdist pipeline. In a later analysis, every TCR beta chain was defined by the combination of its CDR3 amino acid sequence and its V-gene family, and reads without a unique V-gene family were dropped. A later analysis removed roughly 590 highly shared, low-generation-probability nucleotide sequences to deal with suspected cross-contamination and a sequencing artifact. A later analysis calculated a clonal expansion index for each public chain from normalized within-repertoire ranks of inferred template counts. Generation probabilities in a later analysis came from a VDJ recombination model fitted to out-of-frame rearrangements, and those results were checked against IGoR. Hypergeometric tests were used in a later analysis to score TCR-TCR, TCR-HLA and TCR-CMV co-occurrence, with a repertoire-size bias correction applied to the TCR pairs. False discovery rates were estimated in a later analysis by permuting HLA or CMV assignments 20 times. In a later analysis, co-occurring TCRs were grouped with DBSCAN, and TCRdist sequence similarity was added when clustering was performed within HLA-allele-positive subsets. Repertoires with fewer than 30,000 or more than 120,000 public chains, plus five repertoires with anomalous nucleotide sharing, were excluded from co-occurrence clustering. As stored in TCRdb, this immuneACCESS dataset retains in-frame rearrangements with V and J assigned. A fraction of the clones does not appear; measured against another copy, unresolved V genes explain less than half of the discrepancy, and the remainder lacks a known reason. Clone size and the V and J calls come from that table; the DNA yielded D and trimming. Within this sample are 100,000 to 120,000 clones, with 65% to 90% of them counted one time only. The ten largest clones capture approximately 6.9% of the sample.

The germline V gene specifies SNHLY as CDR1 and FYNNEI as CDR2. The junction shows trimming of 3 bases on V and 7 bases on J, and the gene matches do not reach 6 bases of it. The CDR3 numbers 14 residues from cysteine through phenylalanine. The DNA shown is the 42-base CDR3, in frame from base 1. Sequencing input: PBMCs. The source is a man aged 25-40 years in good health and CMV-seropositive. The chain links TRBV2 with TRBJ2-7, and 10 bases in between align with TRBD1. The nucleotide sequence reads TGTGCCAGCAGTGAGACAGGGGGCCTATTGGAGCAGTACTTC. Translated, it reads CASSETGGLLEQYF.